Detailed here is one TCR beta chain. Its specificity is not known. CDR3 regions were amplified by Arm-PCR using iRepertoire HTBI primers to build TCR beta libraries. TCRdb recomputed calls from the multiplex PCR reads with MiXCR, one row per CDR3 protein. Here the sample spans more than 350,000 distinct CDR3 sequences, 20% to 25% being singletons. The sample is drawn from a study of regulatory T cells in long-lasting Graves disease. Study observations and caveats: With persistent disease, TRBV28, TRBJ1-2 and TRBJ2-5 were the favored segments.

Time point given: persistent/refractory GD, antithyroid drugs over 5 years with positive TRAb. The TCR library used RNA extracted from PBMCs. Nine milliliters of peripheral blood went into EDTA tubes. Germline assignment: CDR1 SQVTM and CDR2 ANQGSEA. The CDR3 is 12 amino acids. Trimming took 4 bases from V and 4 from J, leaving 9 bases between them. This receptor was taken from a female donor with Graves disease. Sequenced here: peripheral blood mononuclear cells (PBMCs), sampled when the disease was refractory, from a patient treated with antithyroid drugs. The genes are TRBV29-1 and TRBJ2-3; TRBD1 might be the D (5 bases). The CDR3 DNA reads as TGCAGCGTTGTGCCAGGGTCAGATACGCAGTATTTT. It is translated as CSVVPGSDTQYF.